A single sample gave rise to the 6 T cell receptor beta chains below, sequenced in a study of cytomegalovirus exposure and HLA in healthy donors. Data came from immunoSEQ multiplex PCR; TCRdb stores just in-frame clones and leaves some out. The sample carries about 140,000 clones, approximately 85% recorded once. The sample consisted of PBMCs. All receptors come from a woman in her 30s in good health and CMV-seronegative.

V and J are TRBV7-3 and TRBJ1-2; D is unresolved. Germline CDR1 and CDR2: SGHTA and FQGTGA. The CDR3 length is 13 residues. Trimming took off 9 bases at V and 7 bases at J, with 18 bases between the two ends. The DNA of the CDR3 is TGTGCCAGGCCCATTCTGACTATGTGTGGCTACACCTTC. Protein sequence: CARPILTMCGYTF.

The genes are TRBV5-6 and TRBJ2-2, with TRBD2 matching 8 bases. Germline V lookup: CDR1 SGHDT, CDR2 YYEEEE. The CDR3 loop spans 16 amino acids. With V trimmed by 4 bases and J by 0 bases, 5 bases remained unmatched. Here the CDR3 reads CASSRTGLANTGELFF. CDR3 DNA sequence: TGTGCCAGCAGCCGAACGGGACTAGCGAACACCGGGGAGCTGTTTTTT.

The chain has TRBV2 and TRBJ2-1; D is possibly TRBD1 (5 bases). CDR3 length: 15 residues. From germline, CDR1 is SNHLY and CDR2 FYNNEI. V was shortened by 3 bases and J by 4 bases, with 13 bases between the two germline ends. CDR3 sequence (DNA): TGTGCCAGCAGTGACCTGGGGCAGGATTACAATGAGCAGTTCTTC. The encoded protein is CASSDLGQDYNEQFF. Using reference TRBV2 and TRBJ2-1 for the parts outside the CDR3, the full variable domain is EPEVTQTPSHQVTQMGQEVILRCVPISNHLYFYWYRQILGQKVEFLVSFYNNEISEKSEIFDDQFSVERPDGSNFTLKIRSTKLEDSAMYFCASSDLGQDYNEQFFGPGTRLTVL.

The V and J genes are TRBV5-8 and TRBJ2-5, with TRBD1 as a possible D gene (6 bases). The CDR3 contains 13 residues. CDR1 is SGHTS and CDR2 is YDEGEE in the germline V gene. V was trimmed by 8 bases and J by 3 bases, leaving 14 bases between them. In nucleotides, the CDR3 is TGTGCCAGAAGCCAGGGGAACGAAGAGACCCAGTACTTC. It translates to CARSQGNEETQYF.

The rearrangement joins TRBV2 to TRBJ2-5; 9 bases fit TRBD2. With V trimmed by 6 bases and J by 5 bases, 10 bases remained unmatched. Germline V gene lookup returns CDR1 SNHLY and CDR2 FYNNEI. This CDR3 comprises 15 residues. CDR3 protein: CASSGGGARWETQYF. CDR3 nucleotide sequence: TGTGCCAGCAGCGGCGGGGGGGCCCGATGGGAGACCCAGTACTTC. The full variable domain, in which reference TRBV2 and TRBJ2-5 provide the parts outside the CDR3, is EPEVTQTPSHQVTQMGQEVILRCVPISNHLYFYWYRQILGQKVEFLVSFYNNEISEKSEIFDDQFSVERPDGSNFTLKIRSTKLEDSAMYFCASSGGGARWETQYFGPGTRLLVL.

The V call is TRBV11-2, the J call TRBJ2-1; 9 bases are shared with TRBD2. The CDR3 contains 15 residues. Trimming at V came to 6 bases and at J to 5 bases, leaving 8 bases not matched to a gene. Germline lookup yields CDR1 SGHAT and CDR2 FQNNGV. The CDR3 DNA reads TGTGCCAGCAGAGCGCCGGGACTAGCCAACAATGAGCAGTTCTTC. Residues: CASRAPGLANNEQFF.